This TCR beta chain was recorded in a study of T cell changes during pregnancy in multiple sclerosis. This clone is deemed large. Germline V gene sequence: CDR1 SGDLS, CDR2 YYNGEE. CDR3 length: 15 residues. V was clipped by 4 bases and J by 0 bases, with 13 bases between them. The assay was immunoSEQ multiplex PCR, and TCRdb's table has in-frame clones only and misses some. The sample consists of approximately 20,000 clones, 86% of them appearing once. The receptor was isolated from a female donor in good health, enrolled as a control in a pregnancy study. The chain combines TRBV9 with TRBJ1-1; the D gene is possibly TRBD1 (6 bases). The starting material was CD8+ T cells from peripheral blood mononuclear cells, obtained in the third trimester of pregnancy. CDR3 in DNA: TGTGCCAGCAGCCCCCGGGACACTCTGAACACTGAAGCTTTCTTT. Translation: CASSPRDTLNTEAFF. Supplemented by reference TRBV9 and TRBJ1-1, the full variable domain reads DSGVTQTPKHLITATGQRVTLRCSPRSGDLSVYWYQQSLDQGLQFLIQYYNGEERAKGNILERFSAQQFPDLHSELNLSSLELGDSALYFCASSPRDTLNTEAFFGQGTRLTVV.